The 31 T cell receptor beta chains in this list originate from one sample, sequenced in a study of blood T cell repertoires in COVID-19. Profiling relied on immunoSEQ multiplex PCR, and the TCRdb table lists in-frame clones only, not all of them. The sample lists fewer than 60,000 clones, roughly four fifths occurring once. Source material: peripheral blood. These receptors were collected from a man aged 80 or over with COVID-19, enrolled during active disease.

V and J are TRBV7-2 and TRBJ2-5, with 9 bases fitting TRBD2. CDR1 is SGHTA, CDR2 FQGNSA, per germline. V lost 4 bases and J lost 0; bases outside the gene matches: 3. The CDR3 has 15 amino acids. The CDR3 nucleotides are TGTGCCAGCAGCTCAGCGGGGGGTTACCAAGAGACCCAGTACTTC. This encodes CASSSAGGYQETQYF. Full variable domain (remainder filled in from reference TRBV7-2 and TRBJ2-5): GAGVSQSPSNKVTEKGKDVELRCDPISGHTALYWYRQSLGQGLEFLIYFQGNSAPDKSGLPSDRFSAERTGGSVSTLTIQRTQQEDSAVYLCASSSAGGYQETQYFGPGTRLLVL.

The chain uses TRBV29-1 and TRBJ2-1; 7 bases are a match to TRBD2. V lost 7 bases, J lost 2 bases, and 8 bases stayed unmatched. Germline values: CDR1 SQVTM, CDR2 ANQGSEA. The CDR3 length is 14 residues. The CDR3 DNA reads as TGCAGCGCCCCCCATGCGGGGGCCTACAATGAGCAGTTCTTC. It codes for CSAPHAGAYNEQFF.

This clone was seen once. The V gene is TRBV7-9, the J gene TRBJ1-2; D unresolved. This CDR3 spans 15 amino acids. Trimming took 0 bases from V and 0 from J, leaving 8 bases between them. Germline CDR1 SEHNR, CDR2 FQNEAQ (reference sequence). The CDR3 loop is CASSLARAANYGYTF. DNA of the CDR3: TGTGCCAGCAGCTTAGCGAGGGCAGCTAACTATGGCTACACCTTC.

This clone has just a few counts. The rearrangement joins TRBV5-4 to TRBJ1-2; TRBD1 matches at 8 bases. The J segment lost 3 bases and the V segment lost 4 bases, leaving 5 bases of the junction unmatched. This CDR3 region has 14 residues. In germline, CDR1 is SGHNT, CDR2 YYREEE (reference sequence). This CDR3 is CASSVNRGDYGYTF. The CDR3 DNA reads TGTGCCAGCAGCGTGAACAGGGGGGACTATGGCTACACCTTC.

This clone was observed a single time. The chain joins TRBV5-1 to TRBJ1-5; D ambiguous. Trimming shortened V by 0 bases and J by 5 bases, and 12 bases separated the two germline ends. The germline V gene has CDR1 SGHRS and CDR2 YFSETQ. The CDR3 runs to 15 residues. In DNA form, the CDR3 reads TGCGCCAGCAGCTTGGGTTGGCAGGAGGATCAGCCCCAGCATTTT. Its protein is CASSLGWQEDQPQHF.

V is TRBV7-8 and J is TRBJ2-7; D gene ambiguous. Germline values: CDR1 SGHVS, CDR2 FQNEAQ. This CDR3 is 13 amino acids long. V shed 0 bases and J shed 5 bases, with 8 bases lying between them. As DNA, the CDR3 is TGTGCCAGCAGCTTAGCGGTTCAGGACGAGCAGTACTTC. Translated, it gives CASSLAVQDEQYF.

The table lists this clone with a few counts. The CDR3 region is CATRTSGRKDTQYF. CDR3 nucleotides: TGTGCCACCCGGACTAGCGGGAGGAAAGATACGCAGTATTTT. The chain combines TRBV19 with TRBJ2-3; 14 bases agree with TRBD2. V was clipped by 10 bases and J by 5 bases; unmatched bases: 5. The CDR3 extends over 14 amino acids. Germline V CDR1 and CDR2: LNHDA, SQIVND (reference sequence).

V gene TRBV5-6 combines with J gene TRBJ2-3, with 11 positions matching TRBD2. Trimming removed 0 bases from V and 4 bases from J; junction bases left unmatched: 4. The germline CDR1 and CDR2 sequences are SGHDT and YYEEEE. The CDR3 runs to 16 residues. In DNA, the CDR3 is TGTGCCAGCAGCTTGGGTAGCGGGGGGGATGCAGATACGCAGTATTTT. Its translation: CASSLGSGGDADTQYF.

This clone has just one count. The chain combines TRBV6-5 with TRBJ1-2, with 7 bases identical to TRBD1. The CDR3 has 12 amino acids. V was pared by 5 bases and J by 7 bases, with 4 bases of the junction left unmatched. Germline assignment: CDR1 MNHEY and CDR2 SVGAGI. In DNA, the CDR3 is TGTGCCAGCAGTCCCGAGGGGGCTGGCTACACCTTC. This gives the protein CASSPEGAGYTF.

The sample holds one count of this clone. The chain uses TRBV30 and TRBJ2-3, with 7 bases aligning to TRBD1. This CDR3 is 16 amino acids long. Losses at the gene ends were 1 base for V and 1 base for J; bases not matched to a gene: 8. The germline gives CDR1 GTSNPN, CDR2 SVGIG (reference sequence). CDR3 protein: CAWSERGLTRTDTQYF. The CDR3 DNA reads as TGTGCCTGGAGTGAAAGGGGGCTTACCCGCACAGATACGCAGTATTTT.

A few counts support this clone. The CDR3: CAISVGTGVSETQYF. CDR3 in DNA: TGTGCCATCAGTGTTGGGACAGGGGTGTCGGAGACCCAGTACTTC. The genes are TRBV10-3 and TRBJ2-5; 10 positions agree with TRBD1. Germline assignment: CDR1 ENHRY and CDR2 SYGVKD. The trim removed 4 bases at V and 5 bases at J, leaving 7 bases unmatched. The CDR3 consists of 15 residues.

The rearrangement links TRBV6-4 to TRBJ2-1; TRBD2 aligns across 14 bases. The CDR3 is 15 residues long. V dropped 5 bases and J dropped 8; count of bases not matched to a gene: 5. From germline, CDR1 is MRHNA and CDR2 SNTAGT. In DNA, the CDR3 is TGTGCCAGCAGTCCGACTAGCGGGGGGGTCTATGAGCAGTTCTTC. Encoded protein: CASSPTSGGVYEQFF.

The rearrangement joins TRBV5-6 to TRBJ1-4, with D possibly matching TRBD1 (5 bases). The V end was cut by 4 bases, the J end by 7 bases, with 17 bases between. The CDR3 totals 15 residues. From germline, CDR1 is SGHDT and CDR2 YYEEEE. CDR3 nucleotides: TGTGCCAGCAGCCTCCGGGGGGTCCAAGTTGAAAAACTGTTTTTT. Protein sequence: CASSLRGVQVEKLFF.

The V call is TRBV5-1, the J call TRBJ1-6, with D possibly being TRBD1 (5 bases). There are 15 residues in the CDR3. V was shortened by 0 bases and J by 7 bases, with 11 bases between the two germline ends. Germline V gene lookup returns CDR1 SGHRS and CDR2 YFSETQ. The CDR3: CASSLAGGYNSPLHF. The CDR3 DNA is TGCGCCAGCAGCTTGGCCGGGGGGTACAATTCACCCCTCCACTTT.

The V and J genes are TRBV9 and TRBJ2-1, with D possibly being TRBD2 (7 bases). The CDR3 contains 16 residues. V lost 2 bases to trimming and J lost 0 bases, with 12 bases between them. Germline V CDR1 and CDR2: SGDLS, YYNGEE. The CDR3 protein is CASSVLGGRSYNEQFF. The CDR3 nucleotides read TGTGCCAGCAGCGTTTTGGGGGGGCGCTCCTACAATGAGCAGTTCTTC.

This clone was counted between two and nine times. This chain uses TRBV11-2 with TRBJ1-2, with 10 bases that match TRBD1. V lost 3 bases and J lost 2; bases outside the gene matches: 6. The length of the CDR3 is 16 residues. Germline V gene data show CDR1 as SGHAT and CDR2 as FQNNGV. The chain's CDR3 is CASSFIWDRGNYGYTF. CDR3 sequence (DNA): TGTGCCAGCAGCTTTATATGGGACAGGGGAAACTATGGCTACACCTTC.

The CDR3 sequence is CASSYSSGAGNTIYF. In DNA, the CDR3 is TGTGCCAGCAGTTACTCGAGCGGGGCTGGAAACACCATATATTTT. The chain links TRBV6-5 to TRBJ1-3, with D unresolved. CDR1 MNHEY and CDR2 SVGAGI come from the germline V gene. The CDR3 spans 15 residues. V was cut by 0 bases and J by 2 bases, with 8 bases left in between.

The CDR3 DNA reads TGTGCCAGCAGTTACGCCACCGGGACAGGGGTCGAAGCTTTCTTT. Protein sequence: CASSYATGTGVEAFF. The V call is TRBV6-2 or TRBV6-3, the J call TRBJ1-1, with 10 bases lining up with TRBD1. V lost 2 bases to trimming and J lost 8 bases; unmatched junction nucleotides: 8. The CDR3 consists of 15 residues. CDR1 and CDR2 from the germline V gene are MNHEY and SVGEGT.

CDR3 sequence reads: CAWYKPDRNTEAFF. The CDR3 DNA is TGTGCCTGGTATAAACCCGACAGGAACACTGAAGCTTTCTTT. This chain connects TRBV30 to TRBJ1-1; D may be TRBD1 (5 bases). The germline V and J ends were trimmed by 5 bases and 1 base, with 14 bases remaining between them. CDR1 is GTSNPN and CDR2 is SVGIG in the germline V gene (reference sequence). CDR3 length: 14 residues. The entire variable domain, with the rest obtained from reference TRBV30 and TRBJ1-1, is as follows: SQTIHQWPATLVQPVGSPLSLECTVEGTSNPNLYWYRQAAGRGLQLLFYSVGIGQISSEVPQNLSASRPQDRQFILSSKKLLLSDSGFYLCAWYKPDRNTEAFFGQGTRLTVV.

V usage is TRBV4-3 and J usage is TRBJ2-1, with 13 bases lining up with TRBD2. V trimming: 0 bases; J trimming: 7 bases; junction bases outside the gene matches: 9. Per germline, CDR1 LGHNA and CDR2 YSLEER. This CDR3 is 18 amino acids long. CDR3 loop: CASSQEVVRTSGSNEQFF. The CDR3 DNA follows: TGCGCCAGCAGCCAAGAAGTGGTGAGGACTAGCGGGAGTAATGAGCAGTTCTTC.

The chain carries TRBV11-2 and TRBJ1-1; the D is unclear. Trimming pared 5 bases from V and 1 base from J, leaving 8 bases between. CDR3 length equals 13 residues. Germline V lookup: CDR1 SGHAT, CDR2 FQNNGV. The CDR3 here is CASSLRSNTEAFF. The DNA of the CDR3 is TGTGCCAGCAGCCTCAGGTCGAACACTGAAGCTTTCTTT. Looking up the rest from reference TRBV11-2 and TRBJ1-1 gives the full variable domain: EAGVAQSPRYKIIEKRQSVAFWCNPISGHATLYWYQQILGQGPKLLIQFQNNGVVDDSQLPKDRFSAERLKGVDSTLKIQPAKLEDSAVYLCASSLRSNTEAFFGQGTRLTVV.

The CDR3 loop is CASRTGGKGNTEAFF. CDR3 DNA: TGTGCCAGCCGGACGGGGGGGAAAGGGAACACTGAAGCTTTCTTT. The gene calls are TRBV27 and TRBJ1-1; D possibly corresponds to TRBD1 (5 bases). The CDR3 consists of 15 residues. Germline loops: CDR1 MNHEY, CDR2 SMNVEV (reference sequence). V lost 8 bases, J lost 1 base, and 17 bases lay in between.

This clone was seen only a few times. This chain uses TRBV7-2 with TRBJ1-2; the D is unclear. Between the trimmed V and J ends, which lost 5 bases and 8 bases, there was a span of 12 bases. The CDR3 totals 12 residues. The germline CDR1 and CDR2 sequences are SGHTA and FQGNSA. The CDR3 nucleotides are TGTGCCAGCAGCGCGAGGGTCGTAGGCTACACCTTC. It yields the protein CASSARVVGYTF.

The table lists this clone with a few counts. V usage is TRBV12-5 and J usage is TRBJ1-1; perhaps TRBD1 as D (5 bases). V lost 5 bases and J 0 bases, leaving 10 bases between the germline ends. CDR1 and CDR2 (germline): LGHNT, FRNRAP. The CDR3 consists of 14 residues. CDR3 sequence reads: CASGVGQMNTEAFF. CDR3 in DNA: TGTGCTAGTGGTGTCGGACAAATGAACACTGAAGCTTTCTTT.

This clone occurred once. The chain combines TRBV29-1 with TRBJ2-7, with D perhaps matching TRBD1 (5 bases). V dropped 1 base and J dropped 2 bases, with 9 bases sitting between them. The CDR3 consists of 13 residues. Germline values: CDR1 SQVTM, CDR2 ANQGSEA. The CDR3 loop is CSVEGTQTYEQYF. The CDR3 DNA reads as TGCAGCGTTGAAGGGACACAAACCTACGAGCAGTACTTC.

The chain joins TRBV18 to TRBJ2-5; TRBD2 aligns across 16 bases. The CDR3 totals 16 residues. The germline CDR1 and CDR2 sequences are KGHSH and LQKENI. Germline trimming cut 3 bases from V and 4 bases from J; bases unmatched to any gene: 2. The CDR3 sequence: CASSPGLAGGRETQYF. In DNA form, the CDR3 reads TGTGCCAGCTCACCGGGACTAGCGGGAGGGAGAGAGACCCAGTACTTC.

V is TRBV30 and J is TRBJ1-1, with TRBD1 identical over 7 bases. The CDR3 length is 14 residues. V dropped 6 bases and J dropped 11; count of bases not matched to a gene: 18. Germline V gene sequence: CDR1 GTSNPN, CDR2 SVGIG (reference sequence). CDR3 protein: CACSRGTDLLWAFF. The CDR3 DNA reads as TGTGCCTGTTCACGCGGGACAGACCTCCTCTGGGCTTTCTTT.

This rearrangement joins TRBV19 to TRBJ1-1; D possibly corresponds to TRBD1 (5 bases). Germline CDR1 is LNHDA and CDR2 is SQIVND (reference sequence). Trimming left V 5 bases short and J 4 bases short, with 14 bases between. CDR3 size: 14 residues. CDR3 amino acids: CASSWARESTEAFF. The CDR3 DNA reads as TGTGCCAGTAGTTGGGCCAGGGAATCCACTGAAGCTTTCTTT. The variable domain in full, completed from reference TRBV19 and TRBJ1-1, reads DGGITQSPKYLFRKEGQNVTLSCEQNLNHDAMYWYRQDPGQGLRLIYYSQIVNDFQKGDIAEGYSVSREKKESFPLTVTSAQKNPTAFYLCASSWARESTEAFFGQGTRLTVV.

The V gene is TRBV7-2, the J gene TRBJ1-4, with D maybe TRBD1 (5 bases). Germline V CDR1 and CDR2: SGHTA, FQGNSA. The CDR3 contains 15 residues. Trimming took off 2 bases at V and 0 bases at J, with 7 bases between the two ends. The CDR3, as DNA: TGTGCCAGCAGCTTACGGGGGGCAACTAATGAAAAACTGTTTTTT. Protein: CASSLRGATNEKLFF.

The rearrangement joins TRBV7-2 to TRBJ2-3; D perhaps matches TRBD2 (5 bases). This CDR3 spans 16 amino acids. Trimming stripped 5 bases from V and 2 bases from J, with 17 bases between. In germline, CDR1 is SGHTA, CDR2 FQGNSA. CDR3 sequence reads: CASSPRLPIFTDTQYF. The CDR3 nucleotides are TGTGCCAGCAGCCCTCGACTACCCATCTTCACAGATACGCAGTATTTT.

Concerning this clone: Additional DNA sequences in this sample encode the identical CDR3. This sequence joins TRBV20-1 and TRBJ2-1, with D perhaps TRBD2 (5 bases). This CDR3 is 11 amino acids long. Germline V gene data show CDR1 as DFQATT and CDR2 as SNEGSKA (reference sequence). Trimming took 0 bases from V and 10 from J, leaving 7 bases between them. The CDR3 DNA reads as TGCAGTGCTAGAGAAAGACTAGAGCAGTTCTTC. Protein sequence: CSARERLEQFF.